A selection of T cell receptor beta chains follows, all from one sample in a study of blood T cells in healthy people across ages. In TCRdb, the 5' RACE reads were re-called with MiXCR into one record per CDR3 protein. In the table there are roughly 2 million distinct CDR3 sequences, roughly 50% of which are singletons. Sequencing was performed on blood. The receptors derive from a woman aged 40-49 years in good health. The CDR3 runs from the conserved cysteine through the conserved F or W. D genes are given only for firm matches. Clone sizes are given selectively: once, few, many, or a class where the clone is expanded.

size,J,D,V,DNA,CDR3
.,TRBJ2-1,.,TRBV4-3,TGCGCCAGCAGCCAAGGTCGCACCTACAATGAGCAGTTCTTC,CASSQGRTYNEQFF
.,TRBJ1-4,.,TRBV3-1,TGTGCCAGCAGCCAAGATTTACCCCGAGTTAGTGAAAAACTGTTTTTT,CASSQDLPRVSEKLFF
.,TRBJ1-1,TRBD1,TRBV24-1,TGTGCCACCATGGGACAGGGAGGCCCTTCTTTCTTT,CATMGQGGPSFF
.,TRBJ2-7,.,TRBV10-3,TGTGCCATCAGGAACTTCGGGACCGCCGACCTCGAGCAGTACTTC,CAIRNFGTADLEQYF
.,TRBJ1-2,.,TRBV6-1,TGTGCCAGCAGTGGCTTGACAGATTTTGGCTACACCTTC,CASSGLTDFGYTF
few,TRBJ2-3,.,TRBV15,TGTGCCACCAGCAGCCCAGCAACACGGAAGGGAGATACGCAGTATTTT,CATSSPATRKGDTQYF
.,TRBJ2-3,TRBD2,TRBV10-3,TGTGCCATCAGCGAGACTAGCGGGGAAGGAGATACGCAGTATTTT,CAISETSGEGDTQYF
few,TRBJ2-6,.,TRBV2,TGTGCCAGCAGTGGTTTATCCGGGGCCAACGTCCTGACTTTC,CASSGLSGANVLTF
.,TRBJ2-5,.,TRBV2,TGTGCCAGCAGTGCAGTGGGGGGACAACAAGAGACCCAGTACTTC,CASSAVGGQQETQYF
.,TRBJ2-3,.,TRBV27,TGTGCCAGCAGTTCGGGACACCTCATAGATACGCAGTATTTT,CASSSGHLIDTQYF
.,TRBJ2-3,.,TRBV3-1,TGTGCCAGCAGCCAAGAGCGGGGGCGGACGCAGTATTTT,CASSQERGRTQYF
.,TRBJ2-5,TRBD1,TRBV28,TGTGCCAGCACCTGGGCAGGGGGCCGACAAGAGACCCAGTACTTC,CASTWAGGRQETQYF
.,TRBJ2-1,.,TRBV28,TGTGCCAGCAGGGCCTGGACGGTGGCCTACAATGAGCAGTTCTTC,CASRAWTVAYNEQFF
few,TRBJ2-7,.,TRBV20-1,TGCAGTGCTAGAGGTGACGTTCCCTACGAGCAGTACTTC,CSARGDVPYEQYF
.,TRBJ2-1,TRBD1,TRBV12-3/TRBV12-4,TGTGCCAGCAGTTTAGGTAGGGGGACAGGGCGAGTCAATGAGCAGTTCTTC,CASSLGRGTGRVNEQFF
few,TRBJ1-2,.,TRBV7-2,TGTGCCAGCAGCTTAGATTGGGTATCCTATGGCTACACCTTC,CASSLDWVSYGYTF
.,TRBJ2-5,TRBD1,TRBV11-1,TGTACCAGCACGGGACAGGAGGGTGGAGAGACCCAGTACTTC,CTSTGQEGGETQYF